This T cell receptor beta chain appears in the sequencing data of a study of metastatic and nonmetastatic thyroid tumors. Study as a whole: Samples came from malignant and benign thyroid patients, and repertoires were compared across blood and tumor or nodule tissue.

There were no patients who had received any treatment before thyroid surgery. From germline, CDR1 is GTSNPN and CDR2 SVGIG (reference sequence). V was trimmed by 0 bases and J by 11 bases, leaving 13 bases between them. The CDR3 is made up of 12 amino acids. Original methodology: Clinicopathological groups of papillary thyroid cancer showed CDR3 differences that were used to build a distant-metastasis classifier. TCRdb reanalyzed the PCR reads with MiXCR. TCRdb, not the original authors, processed these V and J calls. The data show about 16,000 clones, 25% to 35% seen once. Overall study results and limits: It was reportedly found that TCR beta diversity was significantly higher in malignant thyroid tumors than in benign nodules, a difference seen in both blood and tumor samples.

Concerning this clone: Its antigen is still unknown.

The TCR was taken from a male donor with papillary thyroid cancer or a benign thyroid nodule (not recorded which). Some clones in this sample may be carry-over from other donors' samples. Sequencing was carried out using tumor tissue. The rearrangement joins TRBV30 to TRBJ1-1; D may be TRBD1 (5 bases). The CDR3 reads CAWSVLRDAAFF. DNA for the CDR3: TGTGCCTGGAGTGTACTTCGGGACGCGGCTTTCTTT.